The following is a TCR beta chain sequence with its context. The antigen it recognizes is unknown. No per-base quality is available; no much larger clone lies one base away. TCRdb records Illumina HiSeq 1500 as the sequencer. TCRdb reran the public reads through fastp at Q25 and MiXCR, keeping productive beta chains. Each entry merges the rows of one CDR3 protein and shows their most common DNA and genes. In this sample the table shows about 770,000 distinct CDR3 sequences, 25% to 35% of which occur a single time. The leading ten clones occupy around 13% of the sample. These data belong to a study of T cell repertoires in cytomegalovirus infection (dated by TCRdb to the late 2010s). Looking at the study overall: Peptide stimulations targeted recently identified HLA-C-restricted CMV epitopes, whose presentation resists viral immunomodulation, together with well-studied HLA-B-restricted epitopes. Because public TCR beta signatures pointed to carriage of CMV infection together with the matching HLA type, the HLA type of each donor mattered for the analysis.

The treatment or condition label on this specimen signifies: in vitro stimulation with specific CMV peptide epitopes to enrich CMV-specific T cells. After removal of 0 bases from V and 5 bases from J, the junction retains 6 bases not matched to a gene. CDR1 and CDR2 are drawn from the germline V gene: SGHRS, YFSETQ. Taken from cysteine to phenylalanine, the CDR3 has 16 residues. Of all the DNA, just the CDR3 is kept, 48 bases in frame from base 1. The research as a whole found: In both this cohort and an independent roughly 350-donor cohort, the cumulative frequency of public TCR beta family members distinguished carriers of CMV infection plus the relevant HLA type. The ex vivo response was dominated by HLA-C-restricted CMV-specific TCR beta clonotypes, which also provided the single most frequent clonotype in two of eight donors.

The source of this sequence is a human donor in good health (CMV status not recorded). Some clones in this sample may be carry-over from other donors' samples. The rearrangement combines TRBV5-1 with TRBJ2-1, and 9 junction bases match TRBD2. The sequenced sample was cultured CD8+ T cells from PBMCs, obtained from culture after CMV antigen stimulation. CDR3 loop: CASSLEASGDHNEQFF. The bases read TGCGCCAGCAGCTTGGAAGCTAGCGGGGACCACAATGAGCAGTTCTTC. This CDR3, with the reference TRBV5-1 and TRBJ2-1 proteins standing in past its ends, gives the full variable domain KAGVTQTPRYLIKTRGQQVTLSCSPISGHRSVSWYQQTPGQGLQFLFEYFSETQRNKGNFPGRFSGRQFSNSRSEMNVSTLELGDSALYLCASSLEASGDHNEQFFGPGTRLTVL.